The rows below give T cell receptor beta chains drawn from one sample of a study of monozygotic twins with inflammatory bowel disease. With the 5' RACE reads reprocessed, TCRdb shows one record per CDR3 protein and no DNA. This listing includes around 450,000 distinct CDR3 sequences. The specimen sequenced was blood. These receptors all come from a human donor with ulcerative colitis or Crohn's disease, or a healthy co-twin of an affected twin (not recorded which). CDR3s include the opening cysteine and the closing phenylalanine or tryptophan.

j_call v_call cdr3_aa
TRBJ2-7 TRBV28 CASSFDRTEIYEQYF
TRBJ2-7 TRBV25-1 CASRQGSGSTWEQYF
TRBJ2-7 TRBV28 CASSLSPQGDYEQYF
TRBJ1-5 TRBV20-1 CSARGEMNQPQHF
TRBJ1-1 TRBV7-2 CASSPTGLVTEAFF
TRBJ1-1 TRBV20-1 CSARAGDTEAFF
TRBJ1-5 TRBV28 CASSGGGSGQPQHF
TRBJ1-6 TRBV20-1 CSARGSVNSPLHF
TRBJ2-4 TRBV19 CASSTRQGLIAKNIQYF
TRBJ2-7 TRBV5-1 CASSLDLGAYEQYF
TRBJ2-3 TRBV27 CASSFLQGATDTQYF
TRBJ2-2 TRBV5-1 CASSLAESVGTGELFF
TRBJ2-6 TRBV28 CASTGRGSGANVLTF
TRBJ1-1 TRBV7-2 CASSFLKNTEAFF
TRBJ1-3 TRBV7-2 CASSLSKDRESGNTIYF
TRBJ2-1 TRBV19 CAIEGPGLFNEQFF
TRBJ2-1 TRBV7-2 CASSLVGLAGGYNEQFF
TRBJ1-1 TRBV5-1 CASSLDRADTEAFF
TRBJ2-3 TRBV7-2 CASSFNKGGSTDTQYF
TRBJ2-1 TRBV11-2 CASSLHEASGSNEQFF